The rows below give T cell receptor beta chains drawn from one sample of a study of T-cell reconstitution after alpha-beta-depleted transplantation in children. From the PCR reads, TCRdb called clonotypes with MiXCR, one entry per CDR3 protein. The sample includes 330,000 or so distinct CDR3 sequences, just over 7.5% seen only once; the top ten take about 9.1%. Sequenced here: peripheral blood, sampled 360 days after TCRalphabeta/CD19-depleted stem cell transplant. All receptors come from a female patient between 2 and 10 years old who had a stem cell transplant for Fanconi anemia, so the T cells may come from the graft donor. The CDR3 runs from the conserved cysteine through the conserved F or W. The order of the fields is CDR3 length, V gene, D gene, clone size, J gene, CDR3 DNA, CDR3 protein. A D gene is named only where the DNA matches it firmly. The size entry is marked missing in some rows and otherwise reads once, few, many or a size class.

16	TRBV9	-	many	TRBJ1-2	TGTGCCAGCAGCGTAGGGGGCCGGAGGGACAACTATGGCTACACCTTC	CASSVGGRRDNYGYTF
15	TRBV28	-	many	TRBJ1-3	TGTGCCAGCAGTTTCCCTATGTTCTCTGGAAACACCATATATTTT	CASSFPMFSGNTIYF
13	TRBV29-1	-	-	TRBJ1-6	TGCAGCGTTGCGCAGGGCAAGGGGTCACCCCTCCACTTT	CSVAQGKGSPLHF
15	TRBV11-2	TRBD2	many	TRBJ2-7	TGTGCCAGCAGCTCTGTGACTAGCGGCTCCTACGAGCAGTACTTC	CASSSVTSGSYEQYF
13	TRBV24-1	TRBD2	many	TRBJ2-1	TGTGCCACCAGTGAGGGGGGGGGCAATGAGCAGTTCTTC	CATSEGGGNEQFF
20	TRBV15	TRBD2	-	TRBJ2-1	TGTGCCACCAGCAGAGTTGCAGCAGGGATACGGACTAGCTCCTACAATGAGCAGTTCTTC	CATSRVAAGIRTSSYNEQFF
11	TRBV14	-	few	TRBJ1-1	TGTGCCAGCAGCCAAGCCCTCGAAGCTTTCTTT	CASSQALEAFF
16	TRBV5-1	-	many	TRBJ2-1	TGCGCCAGCAGCTTGGGGCTACGGATGGCCTACAATGAGCAGTTCTTC	CASSLGLRMAYNEQFF
16	TRBV10-3	-	few	TRBJ2-5	TGTGCCATCAGTGAGTCGACTAGTCCGGGCCAAGAGACCCAGTACTTC	CAISESTSPGQETQYF
15	TRBV5-1	-	many	TRBJ1-1	TGCGCCAGCAGCCTTCTCTTACAGGGGAACACTGAAGCTTTCTTT	CASSLLLQGNTEAFF
14	TRBV7-2	TRBD1	many	TRBJ1-3	TGTGCCAGCAGCTTAGACAGGGGAGGAAACACCATATATTTT	CASSLDRGGNTIYF
16	TRBV29-1	TRBD2	-	TRBJ2-3	TGCAGCGTTGAAAGGGCTAGCGGGGGAGGCACAGATACGCAGTATTTT	CSVERASGGGTDTQYF
14	TRBV6-5	TRBD2	many	TRBJ2-1	TGTGCCAGCAGAACTAGCGGGAGGGCCCATGAGCAGTTCTTC	CASRTSGRAHEQFF
14	TRBV29-1	TRBD1	many	TRBJ2-1	TGCAGCGTTGAAGTGACAGGGATAAACAATGAGCAGTTCTTC	CSVEVTGINNEQFF
13	TRBV6-5	-	few	TRBJ1-1	TGTGCCAGCAGTTACGTGGGGGCGACTGAAGCTTTCTTT	CASSYVGATEAFF
14	TRBV4-2	TRBD1	-	TRBJ2-1	TGTGCCAGCAGCCCCGGGACAGGTGTTTTTGAGCAGTTCTTC	CASSPGTGVFEQFF
15	TRBV5-4	TRBD2	many	TRBJ2-7	TGTGCCAGCCGTCAAGGGGCTAGCGGGGCCTACGAGCAGTACTTC	CASRQGASGAYEQYF
16	TRBV9	TRBD2	few	TRBJ2-3	TGTGCCAGCAGCTTAGGACTAGCGGGGAGGGCAGATACGCAGTATTTT	CASSLGLAGRADTQYF
13	TRBV7-9	-	many	TRBJ1-4	TGTGCCAGCAGCCCATCTGCGGGTGAAAAACTGTTTTTT	CASSPSAGEKLFF
15	TRBV7-3	-	many	TRBJ2-2	TGTGCCAGCAGCTTATCCGGGGGTAGCACCGGGGAGCTGTTTTTT	CASSLSGGSTGELFF
18	TRBV12-3/TRBV12-4	-	-	TRBJ2-2	TGTGCCTGCAGTTTCCTTAATCCAGGGAGCCTGGACACCGGGGAGCTGTTTTTT	CACSFLNPGSLDTGELFF
15	TRBV4-1	-	many	TRBJ2-1	TGCGCCAGCAGCCAAGACGTACGAATGAATAATGAGCAGTTCTTC	CASSQDVRMNNEQFF
12	TRBV7-2	-	many	TRBJ1-1	TGTGCCAGCAGTTCATACCGCCAAGAAGCTTTCTTT	CASSSYRQEAFF
15	TRBV11-2	-	few	TRBJ2-7	TGTGCCAGCAGCTTCGGTACCGGGGTTACATACGAGCAGTACTTC	CASSFGTGVTYEQYF
15	TRBV4-2	TRBD2	many	TRBJ2-7	TGTGCCAGCAGCAAACTTTCGGGACTAGCGTCCGAGCAGTACTTC	CASSKLSGLASEQYF
18	TRBV9	TRBD1	many	TRBJ2-7	TGTGCCAGCAGCGTAGTTTCTCCACCCGGCCTTACAGGGGGCGAGCAGTACTTC	CASSVVSPPGLTGGEQYF
14	TRBV4-3	-	many	TRBJ1-6	TGCGCCAGCAGCCCTACAGCAGGAAATTCACCCCTCCACTTT	CASSPTAGNSPLHF
15	TRBV4-1	-	-	TRBJ2-4	TGCGCCAGCAGCCAAGATCTGTCAGCCAAAAACATTCAGTACTTC	CASSQDLSAKNIQYF
17	TRBV15	TRBD2	-	TRBJ2-7	TGTGCCACCAGCGCCCGCTCTCAGCAGCGGGGGGCCTACGAGCAGTACTTC	CATSARSQQRGAYEQYF
18	TRBV3-1	-	-	TRBJ1-1	TGTGCCAGCAGCCAGAACTTAGGACAAGTCCTTACAAACACTGAAGCTTTCTTT	CASSQNLGQVLTNTEAFF
16	TRBV12-3/TRBV12-4	TRBD1	few	TRBJ1-6	TGTGCCAGCACAAAACGGACAGGGTGGCTTGAATCACCCCTCCACTTT	CASTKRTGWLESPLHF
17	TRBV7-9	TRBD1	-	TRBJ1-1	TGTGCCAGCAGCACCACAGGGGGCCCTAAAGTTGGCACTGAAGCTTTCTTT	CASSTTGGPKVGTEAFF
18	TRBV4-2	TRBD2	many	TRBJ2-3	TGTGCCAGCAGCCCGGGACTAGCGGGACCTTCTAGCACAGATACGCAGTATTTT	CASSPGLAGPSSTDTQYF
12	TRBV20-1	-	many	TRBJ1-2	TGCAGTGCTACGGGGTGGGCCTATGGCTACACCTTC	CSATGWAYGYTF
17	TRBV6-5	TRBD1	-	TRBJ1-1	TGTGCCAGCAGTTACCCGCCGGACAGGGGGCGGACGACTGAAGCTTTCTTT	CASSYPPDRGRTTEAFF
16	TRBV10-3	TRBD2	few	TRBJ2-1	TGTGCCATCAGTGGGCATAGGGGCGGGGGGCCGAATGAGCAGTTCTTC	CAISGHRGGGPNEQFF
16	TRBV15	-	many	TRBJ1-6	TGTGCCACCAGCAGACAACGGGACATCTCGAATTCACCCCTCCACTTT	CATSRQRDISNSPLHF
14	TRBV7-8	-	many	TRBJ1-6	TGTGCCAGCAGCCCACGGGGTCTTGATTCACCCCTCCACTTT	CASSPRGLDSPLHF
15	TRBV18	-	-	TRBJ2-5	TGTGCCAGCTCAAGGGGCGGCACGTCACAAGAGACCCAGTACTTC	CASSRGGTSQETQYF
18	TRBV5-1	-	-	TRBJ1-3	TGCGCCAGCAGCTTGGGGACGAGTGGCAGAATGTCCGGAAACACCATATATTTT	CASSLGTSGRMSGNTIYF
13	TRBV11-2	-	many	TRBJ2-1	TGTGCCAGCAGGCCTAGGGGGAGAAATGAGCAGTTCTTC	CASRPRGRNEQFF
13	TRBV10-1	TRBD2	-	TRBJ2-7	TGCGCCAGCAGTGACCGGACTAGCGGGGGGAAAATCTTC	CASSDRTSGGKIF
15	TRBV7-6	-	-	TRBJ2-7	TGTGCCAGCAGCTTAGACAGGGAGCCTTACTACGAGCAGTACTTC	CASSLDREPYYEQYF
14	TRBV6-6	TRBD1	-	TRBJ2-7	TGTGCCAGCAGTTCCCGGGACAGGGACTACGAGCAGTACTTC	CASSSRDRDYEQYF
14	TRBV7-2	TRBD2	medium-sized	TRBJ2-3	TGTGCCAGCAGCTCACTAGCGGGGACAGATACGCAGTATTTT	CASSSLAGTDTQYF
16	TRBV7-2	-	many	TRBJ2-3	TGTGCCAGCAGCTTAGGTCTCGGCCGGTCCACAGATACGCAGTATTTT	CASSLGLGRSTDTQYF
13	TRBV15	-	many	TRBJ1-1	TGTGCCACCAGCGGGATCATGAACACTGAAGCTTTCTTT	CATSGIMNTEAFF